The 21 T cell receptor beta chains listed next were all sequenced from one sample in a study of a mutant IDH1 vaccine in newly diagnosed glioma. The protocol was immunoSEQ multiplex PCR, while the TCRdb copy is restricted to in-frame clones and leaves out a portion. The sample has just over 65,000 clones, 84% seen once. For these receptors, no antigen is known. Time point reported: week 23, last vaccination. The investigators gave 300 ug of mutant IDH1 20-mer peptide in each vaccine dose, together with topical imiquimod. The material was PBMCs, obtained from a glioma patient whose treatment included an IDH1 peptide vaccine. The origin of the receptors is a man aged 18 to 30 with glioma.

V is TRBV27 and J is TRBJ1-1; unclear D gene. CDR3 length equals 15 residues. Germline CDR1 and CDR2: MNHEY and SMNVEV (reference sequence). The V end was cut by 0 bases, the J end by 4 bases, with 12 bases between. The CDR3 coding sequence is TGTGCCAGCAGTTTATCGTTCGGGTATACCACTGAAGCTTTCTTT. It specifies CASSLSFGYTTEAFF.

This chain uses TRBV6-4 with TRBJ2-1; weak D call: TRBD2 (6 bases). The CDR3 sequence is 15 residues long. The germline V gene encodes CDR1 MRHNA and CDR2 SNTAGT. Trimming took 6 bases from V and 9 from J, leaving 21 bases between them. The CDR3 loop reads CASSLEGGPGGEQFF. The CDR3, as DNA: TGTGCCAGCAGCCTGGAGGGAGGCCCCGGCGGTGAGCAGTTCTTC.

The rearrangement joins TRBV5-1 to TRBJ1-2, with D perhaps matching TRBD1 (5 bases). Germline V gene sequence: CDR1 SGHRS, CDR2 YFSETQ. The V end was cut by 4 bases, the J end by 2 bases, with 15 bases between. CDR3 length: 15 amino acids. CDR3 in DNA: TGCGCCAGCAGCCCCGTACCAGGGATGAACTATGGCTACACCTTC. Encoded protein: CASSPVPGMNYGYTF.

Written as DNA, the CDR3 is TGCAGCGTTGTGGCGTTTGGGCAGTTCTTC. Protein product: CSVVAFGQFF. This chain links TRBV29-1 with TRBJ2-1; D unresolved. Germline values: CDR1 SQVTM, CDR2 ANQGSEA. The CDR3 is made up of 10 amino acids. Trimming took 4 bases from V and 12 from J, leaving 10 bases between them.

V usage is TRBV9 and J usage is TRBJ1-3, with 7 bases identical to TRBD1. CDR1 and CDR2 (germline): SGDLS, YYNGEE. Unmatched junction bases numbered 21, after V lost 4 bases and J lost 2 bases. The length of the CDR3 is 20 residues. The CDR3 reads CASSRRDSKTAWIAGNTIYF. The CDR3 DNA reads as TGTGCCAGCAGCAGGAGGGACAGTAAGACGGCGTGGATAGCTGGAAACACCATATATTTT.

This clone was detected a few times. The chain combines TRBV29-1 with TRBJ1-1; D perhaps matches TRBD1 (5 bases). CDR1 is SQVTM and CDR2 is ANQGSEA in the germline V gene. There are 12 residues in the CDR3. V was cut by 5 bases and J by 6 bases, with 13 bases left in between. The CDR3 sequence is CSVPEGSAEAFF. The CDR3 region has the DNA TGCAGCGTTCCGGAGGGGTCCGCTGAAGCTTTCTTT. The full variable domain, in which reference TRBV29-1 and TRBJ1-1 provide the parts outside the CDR3, is SAVISQKPSRDICQRGTSLTIQCQVDSQVTMMFWYRQQPGQSLTLIATANQGSEATYESGFVIDKFPISRPNLTFSTLTVSNMSPEDSSIYLCSVPEGSAEAFFGQGTRLTVV.

The chain links TRBV30 to TRBJ2-7; D remains ambiguous. V gave up 5 bases and J gave up 3 bases, with 8 bases separating them. The CDR3 is 11 amino acids. Germline-derived CDR1 and CDR2 are GTSNPN and SVGIG (reference sequence). This CDR3 is CAWVRRYEQYF. The CDR3 DNA reads as TGTGCCTGGGTCCGGCGCTACGAGCAGTACTTC.

The V and J genes are TRBV5-1 and TRBJ2-3, with D unresolved. Germline V gene data show CDR1 as SGHRS and CDR2 as YFSETQ. Trimming took off 7 bases at V and 2 bases at J, with 8 bases between the two ends. CDR3 length equals 12 residues. CDR3 nucleotides: TGCGCCAGCTACATAAACACAGATACGCAGTATTTT. This encodes CASYINTDTQYF.

The chain couples TRBV27 to TRBJ2-3; D perhaps matches TRBD2 (7 bases). The CDR3 has 16 residues. The V end was cut by 3 bases, the J end by 2 bases, with 15 bases between. Germline CDR1 is MNHEY and CDR2 is SMNVEV (reference sequence). This CDR3 is CASSLRRGGATDTQYF. The CDR3 bases are TGTGCCAGCAGTTTGAGGAGGGGGGGGGCCACAGATACGCAGTATTTT.

V and J are TRBV30 and TRBJ1-2, with D unresolved. The CDR3 is made up of 14 amino acids. V gave up 0 bases and J gave up 8 bases, with 16 bases separating them. The germline gives CDR1 GTSNPN, CDR2 SVGIG (reference sequence). The CDR3 DNA reads as TGTGCCTGGAGTGTACCTGGGCAGGCGAGCGGCTACACCTTC. It codes for CAWSVPGQASGYTF.

V gene TRBV2 combines with J gene TRBJ1-2, with a possible D match to TRBD1 (5 bases). This CDR3 contains 14 residues. V was pared by 7 bases and J by 4 bases, with 16 bases between. CDR1 and CDR2 from the germline V gene are SNHLY and FYNNEI. CDR3 amino acids: CASKTEEVSYGYTF. CDR3 DNA: TGTGCCAGCAAGACAGAGGAAGTTTCCTATGGCTACACCTTC.

The chain carries TRBV4-2 and TRBJ2-2, with a tentative D call TRBD1 (6 bases). Germline loops: CDR1 LGHNA, CDR2 YNFKEQ. The CDR3 totals 16 residues. The germline V and J ends were trimmed by 0 bases and 5 bases, with 13 bases remaining between them. The CDR3 reads CASSQDNRVTTGELFF. The CDR3, as DNA: TGTGCCAGCAGCCAAGATAACAGGGTTACGACCGGGGAGCTGTTTTTT.

The rearrangement joins TRBV7-2 to TRBJ1-2; no firm D call. The CDR3 covers 13 residues. CDR1 is SGHTA and CDR2 is FQGNSA in the germline V gene. The germline V and J ends were trimmed by 6 bases and 6 bases, with 14 bases remaining between them. CDR3 in DNA: TGTGCCAGCAGACCTAGCCTGGTCAATGGCTACACCTTC. This sequence encodes CASRPSLVNGYTF.

This chain connects TRBV18 to TRBJ1-1; D is perhaps TRBD1 (6 bases). The V end lost 3 bases, the J end lost 10 bases, and 15 bases lay between the germline ends. The CDR3 has 13 amino acids. In germline, CDR1 is KGHSH, CDR2 LQKENI. CDR3 amino acids: CASSPTRGTPAFF. CDR3 coding DNA: TGTGCCAGCTCACCCACTAGGGGGACTCCAGCTTTCTTT.

In nucleotides, the CDR3 is TGTGCCAGCAGTTTATCGGCCCACCCTGGCAATGAGCAGTTCTTC. This gives the protein CASSLSAHPGNEQFF. The J gene is TRBJ2-1, the V gene TRBV27; D not certain. This CDR3 is built from 15 residues. Germline lookup yields CDR1 MNHEY and CDR2 SMNVEV (reference sequence). V was trimmed by 0 bases and J by 6 bases, leaving 12 bases between them.

Worth noting for this clone: One junction end does not reproduce the germline sequence, and a read error may be involved. The chain's CDR3 is CASSLRGNTEAFF. The CDR3 DNA reads as TGTGCTAGCAGCCTCAGGGGGAACACTGAAGCTTTCTTT. V usage is TRBV7-7 and J usage is TRBJ1-1; weak D call: TRBD1 (6 bases). CDR1 and CDR2 (germline): SSHAT, FNYEAQ (reference sequence). CDR3 length: 13 amino acids. Looking up the rest from reference TRBV7-7 and TRBJ1-1 gives the full variable domain: GAGVSQSPRYKVTKRGQDVTLRCDPISSHATLYWYQQALGQGPEFLTYFNYEAQPDKSGLPSDRFSAERPEGSISTLTIQRTEQRDSAMYRCASSLRGNTEAFFGQGTRLTVV.

This chain joins TRBV12-5 and TRBJ1-4; 8 nucleotides match TRBD1. The CDR3 consists of 19 residues. J was trimmed by 0 bases and V by 8 bases; bases with no gene match: 17. Germline CDR1 LGHNT, CDR2 FRNRAP. The CDR3 nucleotides are TGTGCTAGTACCACCTCCGGGACAGGCGGAGTTGCAACTAATGAAAAACTGTTTTTT. This translates into CASTTSGTGGVATNEKLFF.

This clone was counted between two and nine times. The chain employs TRBV6-5 and TRBJ2-7, with 7 bases identical to TRBD2. Unmatched junction bases numbered 5, after V lost 6 bases and J lost 0 bases. The CDR3 runs 14 residues. Germline assignment: CDR1 MNHEY and CDR2 SVGAGI. For the CDR3, the DNA is TGTGCCAGCAGACCTAGCGGTTCCTCCTACGAGCAGTACTTC. It yields the protein CASRPSGSSYEQYF.

This clone has just one count. This chain joins TRBV2 and TRBJ1-2; 11 bases fit TRBD1. The length of the CDR3 is 14 residues. The germline CDR1 and CDR2 sequences are SNHLY and FYNNEI. The J segment lost 6 bases and the V segment lost 4 bases, leaving 4 bases of the junction unmatched. The CDR3 DNA is TGTGCCAGCAGTGGCGGACAGGGGGCTGATGGCTACACCTTC. Translating gives CASSGGQGADGYTF.

The gene calls are TRBV28 and TRBJ2-3; 16 nucleotides match TRBD2. The CDR3 runs to 16 residues. V dropped 8 bases and J dropped 5; count of bases not matched to a gene: 7. Germline V gives CDR1 MDHEN, CDR2 SYDVKM. The CDR3 region has the DNA TGTGCCAGCGGGACTAGCGGGAGGGCCGGTCGAGATACGCAGTATTTT. It specifies CASGTSGRAGRDTQYF.

This chain's CDR3 is CASSPRSGLRGDEQFF. The CDR3 DNA sequence: TGTGCCAGCTCACCAAGGTCGGGGCTAAGGGGTGATGAGCAGTTCTTC. The chain uses TRBV18 and TRBJ2-1, with D possibly called TRBD1 or TRBD2 (5 bases each). V shed 2 bases and J shed 8 bases, with 19 bases lying between them. The CDR3 sequence is 16 residues long. CDR1 is KGHSH, CDR2 LQKENI, per germline.